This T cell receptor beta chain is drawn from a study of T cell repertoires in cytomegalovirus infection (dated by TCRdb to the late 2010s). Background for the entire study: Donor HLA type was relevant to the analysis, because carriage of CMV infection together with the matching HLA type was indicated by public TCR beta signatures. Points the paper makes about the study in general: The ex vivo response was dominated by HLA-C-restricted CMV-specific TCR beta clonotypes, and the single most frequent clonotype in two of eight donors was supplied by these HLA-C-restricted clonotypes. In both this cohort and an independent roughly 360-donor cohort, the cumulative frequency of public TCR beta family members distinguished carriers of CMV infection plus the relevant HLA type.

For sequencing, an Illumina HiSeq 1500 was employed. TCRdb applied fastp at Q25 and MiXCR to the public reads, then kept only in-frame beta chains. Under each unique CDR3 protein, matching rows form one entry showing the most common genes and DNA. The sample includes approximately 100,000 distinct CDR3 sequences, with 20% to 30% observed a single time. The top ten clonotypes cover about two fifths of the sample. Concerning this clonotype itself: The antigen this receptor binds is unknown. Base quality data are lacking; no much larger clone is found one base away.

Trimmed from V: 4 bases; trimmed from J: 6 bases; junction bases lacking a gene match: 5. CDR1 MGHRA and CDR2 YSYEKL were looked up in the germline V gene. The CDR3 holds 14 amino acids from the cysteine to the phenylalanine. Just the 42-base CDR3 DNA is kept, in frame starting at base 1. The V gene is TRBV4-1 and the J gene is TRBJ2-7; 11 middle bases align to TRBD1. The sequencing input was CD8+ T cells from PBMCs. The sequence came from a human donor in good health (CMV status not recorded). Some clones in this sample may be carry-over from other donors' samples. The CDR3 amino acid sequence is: CASSRTGTGGEQYF. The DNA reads TGCGCCAGCAGCCGAACCGGGACAGGGGGCGAGCAGTACTTC.